This T cell receptor (beta chain) was identified during a study of T cell changes during pregnancy in multiple sclerosis. Only in-frame clones appear in the TCRdb table, and some are missing; sequencing was by immunoSEQ multiplex PCR. Seen here are fewer than 70,000 clones, roughly 89% observed once, and the top ten hold approximately 5%. This CDR3 has 13 residues. The germline V gene has CDR1 SGHAT and CDR2 FQNNGV. V gave up 1 base and J gave up 5 bases, with 8 bases separating them. Sequenced material: peripheral blood from another person, used as feeder cells. The chain couples TRBV11-2 to TRBJ1-2, with no clear D. The clonotype was recovered from a human donor whose cells served as feeder cells for cultures in a pregnancy study. The CDR3 protein is CASSLGRVYGYTF. The CDR3 DNA is TGTGCCAGCAGCTTAGGGAGGGTTTATGGCTACACCTTC.